This T cell receptor (beta chain) was captured in a study of T cells in Graves' hyperthyroidism and ophthalmopathy. Amplified TCR beta CDR3 regions derived from RNA transcripts. Using the HTBI primer set, a first-round RT-PCR was run on the TCR CDR3. Via MiXCR, TCRdb re-called the multiplex PCR reads, giving one row per CDR3 protein. The sample comprises hundreds of thousands of distinct CDR3 sequences, roughly 14% of which are singletons, and roughly 13% rests with the top ten. In this sample, this clonotype turned up many times. The CDR3 has 12 amino acids. Trimming stripped 4 bases from V and 6 bases from J, with 10 bases between. The germline gives CDR1 PRHDT, CDR2 FYEKMQ (reference sequence).

The sequence came from a young woman with Graves' hyperthyroidism. Sequenced sample: blood. The rearrangement links TRBV13 to TRBJ2-7; D may be TRBD2 (5 bases). The CDR3 reads CASSYSDVEQYF. The DNA of the CDR3 is TGTGCCAGCAGCTATAGCGACGTCGAGCAGTACTTC.